There are a few counts of the clone carrying this TCR beta chain. Its specificity is not known. These data originate in a study of T cells in localized non-small cell lung cancer. Points from the study as a whole: In the blood, greater T cell density corresponded to longer overall survival. Turning up in adjacent lung were a median approximately 60 of the top 100 tumor clones. Maximal T cell clonality occurred in uninvolved adjacent lung, with tumor ranking below it.

Produced via immunoSEQ multiplex PCR; TCRdb's table is partial and in-frame only. The data contain under 3,500 clones, about 28% of them singletons. Trimming cost V 4 bases and J 4 bases, with 14 bases left between them. This CDR3 is 14 amino acids long. The V gene's germline CDR1 is SGDLS and CDR2 YYNGEE. The clonotype was recovered from a man aged 40-75 years with stage II squamous cell lung carcinoma. The sample consisted of lung tumor tissue, taken before any cancer treatment. The V gene is TRBV9, the J gene TRBJ1-2; D is ambiguous. DNA of the CDR3: TGTGCCAGCAGCCCTCGTGGGGAGCTCTATGGCTACACCTTC. Amino acid sequence: CASSPRGELYGYTF.